Below, 20 T cell receptor beta chains from the same sample are listed, as sequenced in a study of cytomegalovirus exposure and HLA in healthy donors. The PCR contained 60 Vbeta and 13 Jbeta primers. Here immunoSEQ multiplex PCR was the method, and the copy in TCRdb shows in-frame clones only, minus some. Of 150,000 to 200,000 clones in the sample, approximately 71% were seen once. What was sequenced was PBMCs. Source of these receptors: a woman aged 40 to 55 in good health and CMV-seropositive.

As DNA, the CDR3 is TGTGCCATCAGGGGGACAGGGGGGAACACCGGGGAGCTGTTTTTT. Protein: CAIRGTGGNTGELFF. The chain combines TRBV10-3 with TRBJ2-2; 11 nucleotides align to TRBD1. Germline CDR1 is ENHRY and CDR2 is SYGVKD. The CDR3 is 15 amino acids. With V trimmed by 6 bases and J by 1 base, 1 base remained unmatched.

This clone was seen only a few times. The chain carries TRBV6-1 and TRBJ2-2; TRBD1 aligns across 9 bases. CDR1 is MNHNS and CDR2 is SASEGT in the germline V gene. There are 15 residues in the CDR3. V was clipped by 5 bases and J by 4 bases; unmatched bases: 5. CDR3 amino acids: CASSKGQGTTGELFF. The CDR3 bases are TGTGCCAGCAGTAAAGGACAGGGGACCACCGGGGAGCTGTTTTTT.

The genes are TRBV9 and TRBJ1-1; D may be TRBD1 (6 bases). The CDR3 is 16 residues long. Germline V lookup: CDR1 SGDLS, CDR2 YYNGEE. Trimming cost V 0 bases and J 2 bases, with 14 bases left between them. In DNA form, the CDR3 reads TGTGCCAGCAGCGTAGGGGGGGGCAGCGTAAACACTGAAGCTTTCTTT. Translation gives CASSVGGGSVNTEAFF. The full variable domain, rest sourced from reference TRBV9 and TRBJ1-1, is DSGVTQTPKHLITATGQRVTLRCSPRSGDLSVYWYQQSLDQGLQFLIQYYNGEERAKGNILERFSAQQFPDLHSELNLSSLELGDSALYFCASSVGGGSVNTEAFFGQGTRLTVV.

The chain carries TRBV29-1 and TRBJ1-1, with D unresolved. V lost 7 bases and J 0 bases, leaving 12 bases between the germline ends. Germline V gene lookup returns CDR1 SQVTM and CDR2 ANQGSEA. The CDR3 contains 13 residues. CDR3 DNA: TGCAGCGCCTTGAATTCAGTGAACACTGAAGCTTTCTTT. This translates into CSALNSVNTEAFF.

A few counts support this clone. The chain has TRBV5-4 and TRBJ2-5, with D maybe TRBD2 (6 bases). Trimming pared 2 bases from V and 4 bases from J, leaving 15 bases between. CDR3 length: 15 residues. Germline-derived CDR1 and CDR2 are SGHNT and YYREEE (reference sequence). The CDR3 DNA reads as TGTGCCAGCAGCTTATTCTACGGGAGAGGAGAGACCCAGTACTTC. Translated: CASSLFYGRGETQYF.

The V gene is TRBV14, the J gene TRBJ2-5; D unresolved. Germline CDR1 SGHDN, CDR2 FVKESK. The CDR3 covers 15 residues. Trimming left V 4 bases short and J 1 base short, with 13 bases between. CDR3 residues: CASSRQTGGQETQYF. As DNA, the CDR3 is TGTGCCAGCAGCCGCCAGACTGGTGGCCAAGAGACCCAGTACTTC.

The CDR3 DNA reads TGTGCCAGCAGCTTAGATCACATACAGGGGAACAATGAGCAGTTCTTC. The encoded protein is CASSLDHIQGNNEQFF. The rearrangement links TRBV11-2 to TRBJ2-1, with TRBD1 matching over 7 bases. CDR1 is SGHAT and CDR2 is FQNNGV in the germline V gene. This CDR3 is built from 16 residues. The V gene end was trimmed by 0 bases and the J gene end by 5 bases; junction bases not matched to a gene: 7.

The gene calls are TRBV6-5 and TRBJ2-2, with 7 bases lining up with TRBD2. This CDR3 has 15 amino acids. The junction had 7 bases not matched to a gene; V was cut back by 6 bases and J by 3 bases. Germline-derived CDR1 and CDR2 are MNHEY and SVGAGI. CDR3 DNA: TGTGCCAGCAGACGCGGACTAGACGACACCGGGGAGCTGTTTTTT. Translation gives CASRRGLDDTGELFF.

The chain carries TRBV28 and TRBJ2-5; D is possibly TRBD2 (5 bases). V was shortened by 3 bases and J by 2 bases, with 13 bases between the two germline ends. CDR1 is MDHEN and CDR2 is SYDVKM in the germline V gene. The CDR3 runs 15 residues. The CDR3 reads CASSFPLGVQETQYF. The CDR3, as DNA: TGTGCCAGCAGTTTCCCCCTGGGAGTACAAGAGACCCAGTACTTC.

This chain joins TRBV21-1 and TRBJ1-5; the tabulated D call, TRBD1, remains unverified against the DNA. TRBV21-1 is shown as a pseudogene. The CDR3 has 15 residues. The CDR3 DNA reads as TGTGCCAGCACCAGACCGGACAGGTTATATCAGCCCCAGCATTTT. Protein product: CASTRPDRLYQPQHF.

This clone came up once. The rearrangement links TRBV28 to TRBJ2-5; 7 bases map to TRBD1. CDR1 MDHEN and CDR2 SYDVKM come from the germline V gene. The CDR3 length is 13 residues. Trimming took 6 bases from V and 5 from J; bases not matched to a gene: 6. This chain's CDR3 is CASRGTGAETQYF. DNA of the CDR3: TGTGCCAGCAGGGGAACAGGGGCGGAGACCCAGTACTTC.

The chain joins TRBV27 to TRBJ2-1; D is undetermined. CDR3 length equals 13 residues. In germline, CDR1 is MNHEY, CDR2 SMNVEV (reference sequence). Trimming pared 6 bases from V and 2 bases from J, leaving 8 bases between. In DNA form, the CDR3 reads TGTGCCAGCAGGGGCCAGCCCTACAATGAGCAGTTCTTC. Translating it yields CASRGQPYNEQFF.

This clone occurred a few times. The gene calls are TRBV4-3 and TRBJ2-6; a weak D match, TRBD2 (6 bases). V gave up 0 bases and J gave up 0 bases, with 15 bases separating them. The CDR3 has 19 amino acids. Germline V CDR1 and CDR2: LGHNA, YSLEER. The CDR3 sequence is CASSQDSGTRLSGANVLTF. The CDR3 DNA sequence: TGCGCCAGCAGCCAAGATTCAGGGACTCGCCTCTCTGGGGCCAACGTCCTGACTTTC.

The chain uses TRBV9 and TRBJ2-3; TRBD1 matches 7 bases. Germline V gives CDR1 SGDLS, CDR2 YYNGEE. The CDR3 totals 15 residues. The V and J ends lost 3 bases and 4 bases, in that order; junction bases with no gene match: 8. CDR3 region: CASSEQGSRADTQYF. The CDR3 region has the DNA TGTGCCAGCAGCGAACAGGGGAGCAGAGCAGATACGCAGTATTTT.

The chain is built from TRBV2 and TRBJ1-1, with 10 bases aligning to TRBD1. Germline V CDR1 and CDR2: SNHLY, FYNNEI. The CDR3 is 14 residues long. V lost 5 bases, J lost 7 bases, and 7 bases stayed unmatched. In DNA, the CDR3 is TGTGCCAGCAGTATCGACAGGGGGCTCGGTGAAGCTTTCTTT. Translated: CASSIDRGLGEAFF. Supplemented by reference TRBV2 and TRBJ1-1, the full variable domain reads EPEVTQTPSHQVTQMGQEVILRCVPISNHLYFYWYRQILGQKVEFLVSFYNNEISEKSEIFDDQFSVERPDGSNFTLKIRSTKLEDSAMYFCASSIDRGLGEAFFGQGTRLTVV.

Comment on this clone: The sample contains more than one DNA sequence encoding this CDR3. The rearrangement links TRBV19 to TRBJ2-5; D call uncertain. The V end lost 4 bases, the J end lost 2 bases, and 2 bases lay between the germline ends. The CDR3 is made up of 11 amino acids. Per the germline V gene, CDR1 is LNHDA and CDR2 is SQIVND (reference sequence). The chain's CDR3 is CASSTQETQYF. The CDR3 coding sequence is TGTGCCAGTAGTACGCAAGAGACCCAGTACTTC.

The chain is built from TRBV6-1 and TRBJ2-5; D gene ambiguous. The CDR3 loop spans 13 amino acids. From germline, CDR1 is MNHNS and CDR2 SASEGT. V shed 0 bases and J shed 7 bases, with 9 bases lying between them. The CDR3 region has the DNA TGTGCCAGCAGTGAAGCGCGCGAAATGACCCAGTACTTC. It translates to CASSEAREMTQYF.

The chain employs TRBV15 and TRBJ2-5, with 11 positions matching TRBD2. Germline CDR1 and CDR2: LNHNV and YYDKDF (reference sequence). J was trimmed by 3 bases and V by 0 bases; bases with no gene match: 3. The CDR3 has 16 residues. The CDR3, as DNA: TGTGCCACCAGCAGAGAACTAGCGGGAGCTGAAGAGACCCAGTACTTC. It codes for CATSRELAGAEETQYF.

This clone was detected only a few times. The chain's CDR3 is CASSLFGTSLYYEQYF. The DNA of the CDR3 is TGTGCCAGCAGTTTATTTGGGACTAGCCTATACTACGAGCAGTACTTC. V and J are TRBV28 and TRBJ2-5; 9 bases map to TRBD2. The J call may be incorrect, as the DNA end agrees better with TRBJ2-7. The germline gives CDR1 MDHEN, CDR2 SYDVKM. This CDR3 has 16 amino acids.

The gene calls are TRBV19 and TRBJ2-1, with 7 bases fitting TRBD1. Germline CDR1 is LNHDA and CDR2 is SQIVND (reference sequence). The junction had 5 bases not matched to a gene; V was cut back by 5 bases and J by 1 base. The CDR3 loop spans 15 amino acids. CDR3 region: CASSFRTGSYNEQFF. The CDR3 bases are TGTGCCAGTAGTTTCAGGACAGGTTCCTACAATGAGCAGTTCTTC.